What follows are 10 T cell receptor beta chains derived from one specimen sequenced in a study of tumor and adjacent non-tumor tissue in lung cancer. A modified ARM-PCR protocol with three rounds of nested PCR amplified TCRbeta. TCRdb reprocessed the multiplex PCR reads via MiXCR and lists one record per CDR3 protein. Found here are 60,000 to 85,000 distinct CDR3 sequences, around 82% of them singletons; the top ten hold 35% to 55%. The template was RNA from unsorted bulk tissue. This non-tumor lung sample came from over 3 cm beyond the tumor edge. Sequencing used distant non-tumor lung tissue. Receptor source: a man in his 60s with non-small cell lung cancer.

On this clonotype itself: At one end, the junction sequence differs from germline, possibly due to a read error. CDR3: CARSQGHYSQETQYF. Written as DNA, the CDR3 is TGCGCCAGGAGCCAAGGTCACTATTCCCAAGAGACCCAGTACTTC. This rearrangement joins TRBV4-1 to TRBJ2-5; no definite D call. CDR3 size: 15 residues. Germline loops: CDR1 MGHRA, CDR2 YSYEKL.

A single count supports this clonotype. A much larger clone lies one base from this, so it may be a read error. The V and J genes are TRBV20-1 and TRBJ2-3; TRBD2 matches at 7 bases. Germline loops: CDR1 DFQATT, CDR2 SNEGSKA (reference sequence). V was clipped by 3 bases and J by 7 bases; unmatched bases: 13. This CDR3 has 15 amino acids. CDR3 nucleotides: TGCAGTGCTAGCAAGACTAGCCCTGCCCATAATACGCAGTATTTT. Protein: CSASKTSPAHNTQYF.

A few counts support this clonotype. A read error may produce the germline difference seen at one junction end. The chain employs TRBV6-1 and TRBJ2-5, with TRBD1 identical over 8 bases. Germline loops: CDR1 MNHNS, CDR2 SASEGT. CDR3 length: 15 residues. For the CDR3, the DNA is TGTGCTAGCAGTGTTCTAACAGGGGGTAAAGAGACCCAGTACTTC. Translation: CASSVLTGGKETQYF.

J is TRBJ2-7 and V is TRBV20-1, with a weak D call TRBD2 (7 bases). The J call may not be correct, given that the DNA end is closer to TRBJ2-1. The CDR3 extends over 15 amino acids. Per germline, CDR1 DFQATT and CDR2 SNEGSKA (reference sequence). The CDR3 is CSAREGGADGYEQFF. CDR3 nucleotides: TGCAGTGCTAGAGAGGGGGGGGCGGACGGCTACGAGCAGTTCTTC.

Details on this clonotype: Relative to the germline gene, one junction end is altered; a read error may explain this. The gene calls are TRBV11-2 and TRBJ2-3, with no clear D. Germline V lookup: CDR1 SGHAT, CDR2 FQNNGV. This CDR3 region has 14 residues. DNA for the CDR3: TGTGCCAGCAGTTTAGATGGGCATTTAGATACGCAGTATTTT. This gives the protein CASSLDGHLDTQYF.

As for this clonotype: It may be a read error: a sequence one base away is much more abundant. This sequence joins TRBV15 and TRBJ2-6; D is ambiguous. The CDR3 runs to 13 residues. Looked up from germline, CDR1 is LNHNV and CDR2 is YYDKDF (reference sequence). This CDR3 is CATVPSGPNVLTF. The CDR3 DNA reads TGTGCCACCGTCCCCTCTGGGCCCAACGTCCTGACTTTC.

On this clonotype itself: Likely a read error: the CDR3 ends without its conserved phenylalanine or tryptophan. This chain connects TRBV28 to TRBJ2-3, with a possible D match to TRBD2 (5 bases). Trimming left V 10 bases short and J 6 bases short, with 23 bases between. The CDR3 sequence is 15 residues long. Germline values: CDR1 MDHEN, CDR2 SYDVKM. The CDR3: CATVLVAPNGDTQYY. The CDR3 bases are TGTGCCACCGTACTAGTGGCCCCCAACGGGGATACGCAGTATTAT.

In this sample, this clonotype turned up once. The CDR3 DNA sequence: TGTGCCTTCAATGGGGGCGGAGGAAAAAACATTCAGTACTTC. Its translation is CAFNGGGGKNIQYF. The chain has TRBV10-3 and TRBJ2-4; D possibly corresponds to TRBD1 (6 bases). The CDR3 spans 14 residues. Germline V lookup: CDR1 ENHRY, CDR2 SYGVKD. Trimming cost V 11 bases and J 4 bases, with 18 bases left between them.

On this clonotype itself: Being one base from a much bigger clone, this may be a read error. The V call is TRBV20-1, the J call TRBJ2-1, with 7 bases fitting TRBD2. The CDR3 has 15 residues. From germline, CDR1 is DFQATT and CDR2 SNEGSKA (reference sequence). The CDR3 loop reads CSVRDRGSYYNEQFF. CDR3 nucleotides: TGCAGTGTTAGAGATCGCGGGAGCTACTACAATGAGCAGTTCTTC.

This clonotype was counted once. The junction does not match germline at one end; this may be a read error. The V and J genes are TRBV6-1 and TRBJ1-2; no clear D gene. This CDR3 comprises 14 residues. The germline CDR1 and CDR2 sequences are MNHNS and SASEGT. The CDR3 here is CASSEALFNYGYTF. The DNA of the CDR3 is TGTGCCAGCAGTGAGGCTCTATTCAACTATGGTTACACCTTC.